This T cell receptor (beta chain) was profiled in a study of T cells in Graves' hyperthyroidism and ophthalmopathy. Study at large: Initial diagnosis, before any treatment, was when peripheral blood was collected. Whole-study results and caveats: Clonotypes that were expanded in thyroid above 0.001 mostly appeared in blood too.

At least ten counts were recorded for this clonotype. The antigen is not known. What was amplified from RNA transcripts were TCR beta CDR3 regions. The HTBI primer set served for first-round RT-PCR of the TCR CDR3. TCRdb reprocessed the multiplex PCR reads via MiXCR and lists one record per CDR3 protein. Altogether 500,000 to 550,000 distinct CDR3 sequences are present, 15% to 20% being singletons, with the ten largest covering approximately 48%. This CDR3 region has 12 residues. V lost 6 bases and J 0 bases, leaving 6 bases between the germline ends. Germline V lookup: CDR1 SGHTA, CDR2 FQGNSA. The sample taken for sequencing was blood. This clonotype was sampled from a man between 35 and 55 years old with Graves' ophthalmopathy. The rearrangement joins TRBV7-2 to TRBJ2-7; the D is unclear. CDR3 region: CASSYSSYEQYF. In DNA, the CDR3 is TGTGCCAGCAGTTATAGCTCCTACGAGCAGTACTTC.